These 10 T cell receptor beta chains share one sample of origin, sequenced in a study of blood T cell repertoires in COVID-19. TCRdb's table, derived via immunoSEQ multiplex PCR, lists solely in-frame clones and lacks some. The sample has some 150,000 clones, approximately 83% seen once. The sample consisted of peripheral blood. The receptors were sampled from a woman in her fifties or sixties with COVID-19, enrolled during active disease.

The chain recombines TRBV19 with TRBJ1-5; TRBD1 agrees at 12 bases. The trim removed 4 bases at V and 4 bases at J, leaving 5 bases unmatched. CDR1 is LNHDA, CDR2 SQIVND, per germline (reference sequence). The CDR3 is 16 amino acids. The CDR3, as DNA: TGTGCCAGTAGTAGGGACAGGGGGCGAAGTAATCAGCCCCAGCATTTT. It is translated as CASSRDRGRSNQPQHF.

The rearrangement links TRBV11-3 to TRBJ2-3; D may be TRBD2 (7 bases). The V gene's germline CDR1 is SGHNT and CDR2 YENEEA. V was trimmed by 5 bases and J by 5 bases, leaving 20 bases between them. This CDR3 has 16 residues. The CDR3 sequence: CASSLEGGERGDTQYF. The CDR3 DNA is TGTGCCAGCAGCCTCGAGGGGGGGGAACGTGGAGATACGCAGTATTTT.

The rearrangement joins TRBV9 to TRBJ2-3; TRBD2 is a possible D gene (5 bases). The V end was cut by 2 bases, the J end by 2 bases, with 9 bases between. Germline-derived CDR1 and CDR2 are SGDLS and YYNGEE. This CDR3 region has 14 residues. The CDR3 nucleotides are TGTGCCAGCAGCGTGAGAGGGATCACAGATACGCAGTATTTT. Translation gives CASSVRGITDTQYF.

The chain has TRBV6-2 or TRBV6-3 and TRBJ2-7; 11 positions match TRBD2. The CDR3 has 15 residues. V lost 5 bases to trimming and J lost 2 bases; unmatched junction nucleotides: 5. Germline V gives CDR1 MNHEY, CDR2 SVGEGT. The CDR3: CASSKRLAGTYEQYF. In DNA, the CDR3 is TGTGCCAGCAGTAAAAGACTAGCGGGGACCTACGAGCAGTACTTC.

This rearrangement joins TRBV4-2 to TRBJ1-4; 9 positions agree with TRBD1. Germline V gene sequence: CDR1 LGHNA, CDR2 YNFKEQ. Trimming removed 1 base from V and 1 base from J; junction bases left unmatched: 10. The CDR3 consists of 19 residues. CDR3 sequence reads: CASSQASGTGYGTNEKLFF. In DNA, the CDR3 is TGTGCCAGCAGCCAAGCGTCCGGGACAGGGTATGGAACTAATGAAAAACTGTTTTTT.

CDR3 region: CASSKAQGLAGETQYF. The CDR3 bases are TGTGCCAGCAGCAAAGCCCAGGGACTAGCGGGGGAGACCCAGTACTTC. The gene calls are TRBV11-2 and TRBJ2-5, with 13 positions matching TRBD2. J gave up 5 bases and V 5 bases, and 8 bases lay outside the gene matches. Germline V gene lookup returns CDR1 SGHAT and CDR2 FQNNGV. This CDR3 is built from 16 residues. The full variable domain, in which reference TRBV11-2 and TRBJ2-5 provide the parts outside the CDR3, is EAGVAQSPRYKIIEKRQSVAFWCNPISGHATLYWYQQILGQGPKLLIQFQNNGVVDDSQLPKDRFSAERLKGVDSTLKIQPAKLEDSAVYLCASSKAQGLAGETQYFGPGTRLLVL.

This chain uses TRBV7-2 with TRBJ2-7; the D gene is possibly TRBD2 (5 bases). Germline CDR1 is SGHTA and CDR2 is FQGNSA. Trimming took off 2 bases at V and 1 base at J, with 12 bases between the two ends. The CDR3 length is 15 residues. CDR3 in DNA: TGTGCCAGCAGCTTAAAGCAGACGGGGTCCTACGAGCAGTACTTC. As protein: CASSLKQTGSYEQYF.

This clone has a handful of counts. The J gene is TRBJ2-1, the V gene TRBV10-3; 7 nucleotides line up with TRBD2. Germline values: CDR1 ENHRY, CDR2 SYGVKD. This CDR3 is built from 13 residues. With 4 bases clipped from V and 10 bases from J, the junction kept 7 bases outside the gene matches. As DNA, the CDR3 is TGTGCCATCAGTGCGGAAGGCGGGAGAGAGCAGTTCTTC. This gives the protein CAISAEGGREQFF.

This chain connects TRBV7-8 to TRBJ1-2; 9 nucleotides match TRBD1. CDR3 length: 15 amino acids. V shed 5 bases and J 4 bases; nucleotides not matched to a gene: 8. Germline CDR1 and CDR2: SGHVS and FQNEAQ. The CDR3 bases are TGTGCCAGCAGCAGCCGGGACAGGGCGAGCTATGGCTACACCTTC. It is translated as CASSSRDRASYGYTF.

The V gene is TRBV29-1, the J gene TRBJ1-2; TRBD1 agrees at 7 bases. The CDR3 contains 14 residues. CDR1 is SQVTM and CDR2 is ANQGSEA in the germline V gene. The ends lost 3 bases at V and 4 bases at J; junction bases unmatched: 8. CDR3 in DNA: TGCAGCGTTGATCCCTTGGACAGGACCTATGGCTACACCTTC. Translating gives CSVDPLDRTYGYTF. The full variable domain, with the rest looked up from reference TRBV29-1 and TRBJ1-2, is SAVISQKPSRDICQRGTSLTIQCQVDSQVTMMFWYRQQPGQSLTLIATANQGSEATYESGFVIDKFPISRPNLTFSTLTVSNMSPEDSSIYLCSVDPLDRTYGYTFGSGTRLTVV.